Listed here are 18 T cell receptor beta chains from one sample, sequenced in a study of shared clonotypes between healthy human individuals. TCRdb's copy holds only in-frame clones and misses some; the assay was immunoSEQ multiplex PCR. Of about 110,000 clones listed, 67% are singletons. Input material: memory CD8+ T cells sorted from blood. Specified subset: CD45RO+ cells pooled with CCR7-negative TemRA cells. All receptors derive from a woman in her twenties or thirties in good health.

Worth noting for this clone: Other nucleotide sequences from this sample produce the same CDR3. This CDR3 is CASSYSTDTQYF. In DNA, the CDR3 is TGCGCCAGCAGTTACTCGACAGATACGCAGTATTTT. The J gene is TRBJ2-3, the V gene TRBV10-1; no definite D call. The CDR3 extends over 12 amino acids. Germline assignment: CDR1 WNHNN and CDR2 SYGVQD (reference sequence). Trimming removed 5 bases from V and 3 bases from J, with 6 bases in between.

The gene calls are TRBV7-2 and TRBJ2-1, with D perhaps matching TRBD2 (5 bases). Germline values: CDR1 SGHTA, CDR2 FQGNSA. With 1 base removed from V and 8 bases from J, the gap between germline ends came to 15 bases. The CDR3 contains 15 residues. The DNA of the CDR3 is TGTGCCAGCAGCTTAGTGGGAGTATCAGGCGATGAGCAGTTCTTC. This codes for CASSLVGVSGDEQFF.

Worth noting for this clone: This same CDR3 is encoded by further DNA sequences in the sample. The chain uses TRBV6-4 and TRBJ2-1, with D perhaps TRBD1 (5 bases). Germline V gene data show CDR1 as MRHNA and CDR2 as SNTAGT. V lost 0 bases, J lost 8 bases, and 8 bases lay in between. The CDR3 totals 13 residues. The CDR3 loop is CASSDSIGDEQFF. Written as DNA, the CDR3 is TGTGCCAGCAGTGACTCGATAGGGGATGAGCAGTTCTTC.

The chain recombines TRBV29-1 with TRBJ2-6; D gene unclear. Germline V gene data show CDR1 as SQVTM and CDR2 as ANQGSEA. This CDR3 has 13 residues. The V end was cut by 6 bases, the J end by 1 base, with 7 bases between. The CDR3 DNA reads as TGCAGCGTAGAGGTGTCTGGGGCCAACGTCCTGACTTTC. Protein sequence: CSVEVSGANVLTF. Variable domain in full (rest from reference TRBV29-1 and TRBJ2-6): SAVISQKPSRDICQRGTSLTIQCQVDSQVTMMFWYRQQPGQSLTLIATANQGSEATYESGFVIDKFPISRPNLTFSTLTVSNMSPEDSSIYLCSVEVSGANVLTFGAGSRLTVL.

This clone came up a few times. This chain uses TRBV4-2 with TRBJ2-1; 7 bases line up with TRBD2. Germline V gives CDR1 LGHNA, CDR2 YNFKEQ. J gave up 0 bases and V 4 bases, and 6 bases lay outside the gene matches. CDR3 length equals 16 residues. The CDR3 sequence is CASSPSGRSSYNEQFF. The CDR3 region has the DNA TGTGCCAGCAGCCCTAGCGGTAGGAGCTCCTACAATGAGCAGTTCTTC.

This clone was counted many times. Additional DNA sequences in this sample encode the identical CDR3. This chain joins TRBV19 and TRBJ1-5; D might be TRBD1 (6 bases). Trimming removed 3 bases from V and 1 base from J, with 10 bases in between. This CDR3 comprises 15 residues. Germline V gives CDR1 LNHDA, CDR2 SQIVND (reference sequence). The CDR3 sequence is CASSIWDTSNQPQHF. CDR3 nucleotide sequence: TGTGCCAGTAGTATTTGGGACACCAGCAATCAGCCCCAGCATTTT. The whole variable domain, filled in from reference TRBV19 and TRBJ1-5, reads DGGITQSPKYLFRKEGQNVTLSCEQNLNHDAMYWYRQDPGQGLRLIYYSQIVNDFQKGDIAEGYSVSREKKESFPLTVTSAQKNPTAFYLCASSIWDTSNQPQHFGDGTRLSIL.

The rearrangement uses TRBV5-6 and TRBJ1-2, with D possibly being TRBD1 (6 bases). Trimming removed 0 bases from V and 1 base from J, with 10 bases in between. The CDR3 loop spans 15 amino acids. Germline lookup yields CDR1 SGHDT and CDR2 YYEEEE. CDR3 nucleotides: TGTGCCAGCAGCTTGGTCCCAGGGGATAACTATGGCTACACCTTC. As protein: CASSLVPGDNYGYTF.

The chain combines TRBV28 with TRBJ2-5, with 8 bases identical to TRBD2. V lost 1 base, J lost 5 bases, and 6 bases stayed unmatched. The germline gives CDR1 MDHEN, CDR2 SYDVKM. The CDR3 length is 15 residues. In nucleotides, the CDR3 is TGTGCCAGCAGTTTATCGCGGACGGGGGGGGAGACCCAGTACTTC. Translating gives CASSLSRTGGETQYF.

This rearrangement joins TRBV10-3 to TRBJ2-5; D may be TRBD1 or TRBD2 (5 bases each). The J call is doubtful: the DNA matches TRBJ2-7 better. This CDR3 has 15 residues. CDR1 ENHRY and CDR2 SYGVKD come from the germline V gene. CDR3 residues: CAISDGDGSVFEQYF. CDR3 bases: TGTGCCATCAGTGATGGGGACGGTTCAGTATTCGAGCAGTACTTC.

The rearrangement joins TRBV19 to TRBJ1-1, with D unclear. Between the trimmed V and J ends, which lost 1 base and 0 bases, there was a span of 9 bases. Germline values: CDR1 LNHDA, CDR2 SQIVND (reference sequence). The CDR3 consists of 15 residues. CDR3 in DNA: TGTGCCAGTAGTATAGTGCCGGGCATGAACACTGAAGCTTTCTTT. Amino acids: CASSIVPGMNTEAFF.

This clone was recorded at least ten times. J is TRBJ1-1 and V is TRBV5-6; TRBD1 might be the D (6 bases). The V end was cut by 5 bases, the J end by 1 base, with 9 bases between. Germline-derived CDR1 and CDR2 are SGHDT and YYEEEE. The CDR3 is made up of 13 amino acids. CDR3 in amino acids: CASRPTGNTEAFF. CDR3 in DNA: TGTGCCAGCAGGCCGACAGGGAACACTGAAGCTTTCTTT. Based on the CDR3 plus reference TRBV5-6 and TRBJ1-1, the full variable domain is DAGVTQSPTHLIKTRGQQVTLRCSPKSGHDTVSWYQQALGQGPQFIFQYYEEEERQRGNFPDRFSGHQFPNYSSELNVNALLLGDSALYLCASRPTGNTEAFFGQGTRLTVV.

The genes are TRBV5-1 and TRBJ1-2, with D tentatively TRBD1 (5 bases). The CDR3 loop spans 14 amino acids. Germline CDR1 reads SGHRS; CDR2 reads YFSETQ. V shed 0 bases and J shed 4 bases, with 10 bases lying between them. CDR3 loop: CASSLVGAGYGYTF. The CDR3 DNA follows: TGCGCCAGCAGCTTGGTAGGGGCAGGCTATGGCTACACCTTC. The full variable domain, rest sourced from reference TRBV5-1 and TRBJ1-2, is KAGVTQTPRYLIKTRGQQVTLSCSPISGHRSVSWYQQTPGQGLQFLFEYFSETQRNKGNFPGRFSGRQFSNSRSEMNVSTLELGDSALYLCASSLVGAGYGYTFGSGTRLTVV.

The CDR3 loop reads CSVEDLRGNTEAFF. Here the CDR3 DNA reads TGCAGCGTTGAAGATCTTAGGGGGAACACTGAAGCTTTCTTT. The chain links TRBV29-1 to TRBJ1-1, with D maybe TRBD1 (5 bases). The germline gives CDR1 SQVTM, CDR2 ANQGSEA. V lost 0 bases and J lost 1, with 9 bases in between. The CDR3 has 14 residues.

V gene TRBV2 combines with J gene TRBJ2-3, with TRBD1 matching 8 bases. The V and J ends lost 7 bases and 7 bases, in that order; junction bases with no gene match: 13. The CDR3 is made up of 15 amino acids. Germline V gene data show CDR1 as SNHLY and CDR2 as FYNNEI. DNA of the CDR3: TGTGCCAGCACCAGGGGGCAGGGTATTATGAATACGCAGTATTTT. Translation: CASTRGQGIMNTQYF. Combining the CDR3 with reference TRBV2 and TRBJ2-3 gives the whole variable domain EPEVTQTPSHQVTQMGQEVILRCVPISNHLYFYWYRQILGQKVEFLVSFYNNEISEKSEIFDDQFSVERPDGSNFTLKIRSTKLEDSAMYFCASTRGQGIMNTQYFGPGTRLTVL.

This clone was counted many times. The V gene is TRBV6-1, the J gene TRBJ1-4; a possible D gene is TRBD1 (6 bases). This CDR3 has 13 residues. The ends were cut back, 7 bases at V and 7 bases at J, with 13 bases in the middle. Germline loops: CDR1 MNHNS, CDR2 SASEGT. CDR3 bases: TGTGCCAGCAACAGGGCGGAGGCTGAAAAACTGTTTTTT. This sequence encodes CASNRAEAEKLFF.

The chain joins TRBV6-5 to TRBJ2-5, with TRBD1 identical over 11 bases. Per germline, CDR1 MNHEY and CDR2 SVGAGI. This CDR3 comprises 16 residues. The ends lost 0 bases at V and 1 base at J; junction bases unmatched: 1. CDR3 sequence reads: CASSYSGTGGQETQYF. The CDR3 DNA follows: TGTGCCAGCAGTTACTCTGGGACAGGGGGCCAAGAGACCCAGTACTTC.

This clone was picked up one time. The chain uses TRBV7-9 and TRBJ2-2; 8 positions match TRBD1. The trim removed 5 bases at V and 5 bases at J, leaving 13 bases unmatched. The CDR3 is made up of 17 amino acids. Germline lookup yields CDR1 SEHNR and CDR2 FQNEAQ (reference sequence). The CDR3 sequence: CASSPQGAGSATGELFF. DNA of the CDR3: TGTGCCAGCAGCCCGCAGGGGGCGGGATCTGCGACCGGGGAGCTGTTTTTT. Combining the CDR3 with reference TRBV7-9 and TRBJ2-2 gives the whole variable domain DTGVSQNPRHKITKRGQNVTFRCDPISEHNRLYWYRQTLGQGPEFLTYFQNEAQLEKSRLLSDRFSAERPKGSFSTLEIQRTEQGDSAMYLCASSPQGAGSATGELFFGEGSRLTVL.

This rearrangement joins TRBV28 to TRBJ2-2; 7 nucleotides align to TRBD2. The CDR3 is 15 residues long. V lost 3 bases to trimming and J lost 2 bases; unmatched junction nucleotides: 3. Looked up from germline, CDR1 is MDHEN and CDR2 is SYDVKM. The chain's CDR3 is CASSFLAVNTGELFF. CDR3 DNA: TGTGCCAGCAGTTTCCTAGCGGTTAACACCGGGGAGCTGTTTTTT.